This T cell receptor (beta chain) was recorded in a study of low-dose radiotherapy and immunotherapy resistance in tumors. Study summary: Each fraction for Cohort 1 was 0.5 Gy, given every 2 weeks, and the total came to 6.5 Gy. Cohort 2 received 1 Gy per fraction every two weeks, totaling 13 Gy over 26 weeks. Every two weeks, cyclophosphamide 200 mg/m2 was infused one day before radiation plus immunotherapy.

Gene-specific TRAV and TRBV primers were used for first-strand cDNA, covering alpha and beta chains. TCRs were put through approximately 21 PCR cycles of amplification with Phusion. A constant-region primer and the V-primer adapter served as the primer pair. TCRdb re-called the reads through MiXCR, storing one row per CDR3 protein. The repertoire includes about 97,000 distinct CDR3 sequences, less than 25% of them detected once, and about 4% sits in the top ten. Documented time point: after trial treatment. Treatment indicated: LDRT plus nivolumab, ipilimumab, low-dose cyclophosphamide and aspirin (RACIN trial). The presence of advanced solid tumors lacking tumor-infiltrating lymphocytes characterized eligible patients. Germline loops: CDR1 DFQATT, CDR2 SNEGSKA (reference sequence). Between the trimmed V and J ends, which lost 3 bases and 4 bases, there was a span of 34 bases. The CDR3 consists of 20 residues.

The chain is built from TRBV20-1 and TRBJ2-7; TRBD1 or TRBD2 may be the D gene (7 bases each). The input for sequencing was PBMCs, taken after low-dose radiotherapy plus immunotherapy. The receptor was isolated from a male donor with prostate cancer. The CDR3 loop reads CSASPSRGDRISLRIYEQYF. The CDR3 DNA follows: TGCAGTGCTAGCCCCTCCCGGGGGGACAGAATTTCGTTGAGGATTTACGAGCAGTACTTC.